This note documents a single TCR beta chain sequence. This clonotype is assessed as medium-sized (0.01 to 0.1%). No antigen is known for it. The input lacks base qualities; no much larger clone sits a single base away. Looking up the germline V gene yields CDR1 MDHEN and CDR2 SYDVKM. The CDR3 goes from the cysteine to the phenylalanine over 16 residues. Only the CDR3 region is kept as DNA, spanning 48 bases read in frame from base 1. The V end gives up 6 bases and the J end 7 bases, leaving 10 bases in the junction not matched to a gene. Library preparation employed 5' RACE. A PCR using KAPA HiFi with TCRalpha or TCRbeta constant-region primers and a P20EA primer was followed by a nested second PCR with CA2 or CB2. TCR genes were amplified by unbiased adaptor ligation RT-PCR, with reverse transcription by Superscript III and a polyT18-containing BSL-18E primer. Following second-strand synthesis and blunting, the P10EA/P20EA adaptor was ligated to the 5' end of the cDNA, and NotI digestion was then performed. Both the first and second PCRs consisted of 20 cycles of 98 degrees C for 20 s, 65 degrees C for 30 s and 72 degrees C for 1 min. Amplicons were indexed with the Nextera XT Index kit v2 Set A, pooled in equimolar amounts and quantified on a Qubit 2.0 Fluorometer. Sequencing used the Illumina MiSeq platform with 2x300 bp paired-end reads. The source study handled its data this way. V and J genes were assigned to reads on the basis of highest identity to IMGT reference sequences using Repertoire Genesis software ver.1.0. CDR3 was defined from Cys104 to Phe118 plus Gly119 and translated, and unique sequence reads were defined by distinct V, J and CDR3 amino acids. Shared V|J combinations were selected when significance was reached in both a Fisher's exact test in edgeR and a Mann Whitney U test. Repertoire dissimilarity index was computed with the R rdi package after removing singletons and bootstrapping 500 repertoire combinations. TCRdb trimmed the raw reads at Q25, called clones with MiXCR and kept productive beta chains. Under each unique CDR3 protein, matching rows form one entry showing the most common genes and DNA. For this entry, the V and J calls and clone size follow TCRdb and not the study's own pipeline. In this sample the table shows 800 to 1,100 distinct CDR3 sequences, about 13% of which occur a single time. The ten most abundant clones make up approximately 18% of the sample.

Enrollment excluded patients who had received neoadjuvant chemotherapy or who had no clinical information. The TCR-sequenced cases shown were male and had subtotal esophagectomy with 2- or 3-field lymphadenectomy. No T-cell sorting was done; instead, RNA was pulled from bulk tumor tissue sections using a Qiagen AllPrep kit. Until RNA extraction, small sections of surgically resected tumor tissue were kept in RNAlater reagent at -80 degrees C. The data derive from a study of esophageal squamous cell carcinoma tumors (TCRdb year 2021). At the level of the whole study: Using principal component analysis combined with K-means clustering of immunohistochemical values for T-cell and checkpoint markers, the researchers divided patients into immuno relation high and low groups. Across the approximately ten cases, 1,671,742 TCRalpha and around 1.3 million TCRbeta total reads were obtained, of which approximately 33,000 and 36,000 were unique. The purpose of the study was to evaluate TCR repertoire diversity and shared TCR repertoires of T cells in the tumor environment of esophageal squamous cell carcinoma. The wider cohort included approximately 51 esophageal squamous cell carcinoma patients in Japan who were treated with surgery, of whom some 21 were high and approximately 32 were low immuno relation cases. TCR sequencing covered approximately 10 patients: five randomly selected high immuno relation cases and five background-matched low immuno relation cases.

The full study reports these points: TCR repertoire analysis included only a few cases, and CDR3 clonotype-level investigation was not performed. TCRalpha and TCRbeta chains were sequenced separately, so chain pairing and recognized antigens remained unknown. The high immuno relation group had higher significant repertoire counts, although the two groups did not differ in total TCR repertoire counts. Because TCRalphabeta repertoire variation was large, shared V|J recombination candidates may have been selected by chance. Twenty-seven TRAV|TRAJ and some 24 TRBV|TRBJ combinations, including TRAV13-1|TRAJ22 and TRBV7-9|TRBJ2-7, appeared to be shared among high immuno relation cases. In about 30% of the 10 cases, a single TCRalpha VJ recombination dominated, and TCRalpha diversity seemed to be reduced.

This TCR was sampled from a man aged 45-79 years with esophageal squamous cell carcinoma. The sample comprised tumor tissue. The rearrangement combines TRBV28 with TRBJ2-2; 11 of the junction bases match TRBD2. CDR3 sequence: CASSSPGLAVSGELFF. The DNA sequence is as follows: TGTGCCAGCAGCTCCCCGGGACTAGCGGTTAGCGGGGAGCTGTTTTTT.